Below, 20 T cell receptor beta chains from the same sample are listed, as sequenced in a study of blood T cell repertoires in COVID-19 (dated by TCRdb to the early 2020s). To prepare the library, the immunoSEQ multiplex PCR assay was applied. In TCRdb, the immuneACCESS table is reduced to in-frame sequences with V and J assigned. These tables do not hold every clone; where another copy was compared, an unresolved V gene accounts for under half, and the others remain unexplained. Present in this sample are about 190,000 clones, roughly 89% of which were seen just once. Around 6.6% of the sample is held by the ten biggest clonotypes. Sequencing used peripheral blood. The receptors were gathered from a man aged 40-49 years with acute or convalescent COVID-19.

This clone has a handful of counts. This chain connects TRBV30 to TRBJ1-5; 10 bases match TRBD1. This CDR3 has 16 residues. The germline CDR1 and CDR2 sequences are GTSNPN and SVGIG (reference sequence). Trimming took 1 base from V and 8 from J; bases not matched to a gene: 11. DNA for the CDR3: TGTGCCTGGAGTGCCGACAGGGGGCGCGCAGTAAAGCCCCAGCATTTT. As protein: CAWSADRGRAVKPQHF. The entire variable domain, with the rest obtained from reference TRBV30 and TRBJ1-5, is as follows: SQTIHQWPATLVQPVGSPLSLECTVEGTSNPNLYWYRQAAGRGLQLLFYSVGIGQISSEVPQNLSASRPQDRQFILSSKKLLLSDSGFYLCAWSADRGRAVKPQHFGDGTRLSIL.

The chain is built from TRBV27 and TRBJ2-5; D may be TRBD1 (6 bases). CDR1 and CDR2 (germline): MNHEY, SMNVEV (reference sequence). The ends were cut back, 2 bases at V and 5 bases at J, with 9 bases in the middle. The CDR3 has 13 residues. The CDR3 bases are TGTGCCAGCAGTTTAATAAGGGGGGAGACCCAGTACTTC. The encoded protein is CASSLIRGETQYF.

The chain joins TRBV30 to TRBJ1-2, with D possibly matching TRBD1 (5 bases). Germline loops: CDR1 GTSNPN, CDR2 SVGIG (reference sequence). V gave up 4 bases and J gave up 5 bases, with 17 bases separating them. The CDR3 has 14 residues. The CDR3 spells CAWTYGGKDYGYTF. CDR3 nucleotide sequence: TGTGCCTGGACGTACGGGGGGAAGGATTATGGCTACACCTTC.

V is TRBV5-1 and J is TRBJ2-6; D perhaps matches TRBD2 (6 bases). Germline V lookup: CDR1 SGHRS, CDR2 YFSETQ. Trimming took off 3 bases at V and 1 base at J, with 14 bases between the two ends. The CDR3 has 17 residues. Here the CDR3 reads CASSSLGGMSGANVLTF. Written as DNA, the CDR3 is TGCGCCAGCAGCTCCCTTGGGGGGATGTCTGGGGCCAACGTCCTGACTTTC.

This sequence joins TRBV6-6 and TRBJ1-1; no clear D gene. Trimming shortened V by 6 bases and J by 8 bases, and 10 bases separated the two germline ends. The CDR3 spans 11 residues. CDR1 and CDR2 from the germline V gene are MNHNY and SVGAGI (reference sequence). CDR3 coding DNA: TGTGCCAGCAGCCTAGGAGGGGAAGCTTTCTTT. Translation gives CASSLGGEAFF.

The chain joins TRBV7-8 to TRBJ1-6, with TRBD1 identical over 9 bases. The germline CDR1 and CDR2 sequences are SGHVS and FQNEAQ. Losses at the gene ends were 1 base for V and 7 bases for J; bases not matched to a gene: 2. There are 15 residues in the CDR3. The CDR3 DNA reads as TGTGCCAGCAGCTTAGTCGGGACAGGGAATTCACCCCTCCACTTT. Residues: CASSLVGTGNSPLHF.

J is TRBJ1-2 and V is TRBV5-6, with 7 bases that match TRBD1. Germline V gene data show CDR1 as SGHDT and CDR2 as YYEEEE. Trimming took 7 bases from V and 4 from J; bases not matched to a gene: 16. The length of the CDR3 is 16 residues. The CDR3 DNA reads as TGTGCCAGCCTCCAGAGTCGGACAGGACGCACCTATGGCTACACCTTC. Protein product: CASLQSRTGRTYGYTF.

This chain connects TRBV29-1 to TRBJ2-1; 9 positions agree with TRBD1. This CDR3 spans 14 amino acids. Germline values: CDR1 SQVTM, CDR2 ANQGSEA. With V trimmed by 4 bases and J by 7 bases, 8 bases remained unmatched. The CDR3 here is CSVVLGQGVNEQFF. CDR3 in DNA: TGCAGCGTTGTTCTGGGACAGGGCGTTAATGAGCAGTTCTTC.

This clone occurred once. The V and J genes are TRBV7-9 and TRBJ1-4, with D perhaps TRBD1 (5 bases). Trimming took 3 bases from V and 8 from J, leaving 10 bases between them. The CDR3 is 13 amino acids. Germline assignment: CDR1 SEHNR and CDR2 FQNEAQ (reference sequence). DNA for the CDR3: TGTGCCAGCAGCTTGTGGGGGGTGGAAAAACTGTTTTTT. It encodes CASSLWGVEKLFF.

The J gene is TRBJ2-3, the V gene TRBV5-5; D is unclear. The CDR3 runs 12 residues. Looked up from germline, CDR1 is SGHKS and CDR2 is YYEKEE (reference sequence). Trimming pared 4 bases from V and 2 bases from J, leaving 5 bases between. CDR3 nucleotide sequence: TGTGCCAGCAGCGACTCCACAGATACGCAGTATTTT. Translated, it gives CASSDSTDTQYF.

This clone occurred once. The chain links TRBV30 to TRBJ1-2; D might be TRBD1 (6 bases). The CDR3 sequence is 13 residues long. Trimming stripped 4 bases from V and 3 bases from J, with 12 bases between. Germline values: CDR1 GTSNPN, CDR2 SVGIG (reference sequence). CDR3 bases: TGTGCCTGGAACCGGGACACCCACTATGGCTACACCTTC. Its protein product is CAWNRDTHYGYTF. Supplemented by reference TRBV30 and TRBJ1-2, the full variable domain reads SQTIHQWPATLVQPVGSPLSLECTVEGTSNPNLYWYRQAAGRGLQLLFYSVGIGQISSEVPQNLSASRPQDRQFILSSKKLLLSDSGFYLCAWNRDTHYGYTFGSGTRLTVV.

The chain carries TRBV6-6 and TRBJ1-6, with 10 bases fitting TRBD1. V shed 5 bases and J 9 bases; nucleotides not matched to a gene: 7. The CDR3 sequence is 15 residues long. Germline CDR1 is MNHNY and CDR2 is SVGAGI (reference sequence). CDR3 bases: TGTGCCAGCAGTATGGGACAGGGGTTTGGTTCACCCCTCCACTTT. Its protein is CASSMGQGFGSPLHF.

J is TRBJ1-5 and V is TRBV7-8; D may be TRBD1 (6 bases). The germline V gene encodes CDR1 SGHVS and CDR2 FQNEAQ. V lost 5 bases and J lost 4, with 12 bases in between. There are 14 residues in the CDR3. Here the CDR3 reads CASSGGRGNQPQHF. The CDR3 DNA sequence: TGTGCCAGCAGCGGAGGCAGGGGTAATCAGCCCCAGCATTTT.

The V and J genes are TRBV11-2 and TRBJ2-1; TRBD2 matches at 8 bases. This CDR3 is 17 amino acids long. With V trimmed by 4 bases and J by 7 bases, 15 bases remained unmatched. Germline loops: CDR1 SGHAT, CDR2 FQNNGV. As DNA, the CDR3 is TGTGCCAGCAGCTCAGAGGGTACGGGGGGGCCATGGAATGAGCAGTTCTTC. Its translation is CASSSEGTGGPWNEQFF. Variable domain in full (rest from reference TRBV11-2 and TRBJ2-1): EAGVAQSPRYKIIEKRQSVAFWCNPISGHATLYWYQQILGQGPKLLIQFQNNGVVDDSQLPKDRFSAERLKGVDSTLKIQPAKLEDSAVYLCASSSEGTGGPWNEQFFGPGTRLTVL.

The chain recombines TRBV5-4 with TRBJ2-3, with 10 bases identical to TRBD1. Germline CDR1 reads SGHNT; CDR2 reads YYREEE (reference sequence). V was pared by 4 bases and J by 4 bases, with 9 bases of the junction left unmatched. This CDR3 contains 16 residues. CDR3 nucleotide sequence: TGTGCCAGCAGCATAGGGGACAGGGGTTTCGCAGATACGCAGTATTTT. Translation: CASSIGDRGFADTQYF.

This sequence joins TRBV4-2 and TRBJ2-2, with D possibly TRBD2 on 6 matching bases. Trimming shortened V by 7 bases and J by 7 bases, and 13 bases separated the two germline ends. Looked up from germline, CDR1 is LGHNA and CDR2 is YNFKEQ. This CDR3 comprises 13 residues. As DNA, the CDR3 is TGTGCCAGCAAACCAGACGGGGGCGGGGAGCTGTTTTTT. Translation: CASKPDGGGELFF.

This chain joins TRBV11-3 and TRBJ2-7, with 10 bases identical to TRBD1. CDR3 size: 14 residues. CDR1 is SGHNT and CDR2 is YENEEA in the germline V gene. The V segment lost 5 bases and the J segment 3 bases; nucleotides outside the gene matches: 4. The CDR3 loop is CASSPRTGGYEQYF. In nucleotides, the CDR3 is TGTGCCAGCAGCCCCAGGACAGGGGGCTACGAGCAGTACTTC.

This clone appeared a few times. The rearrangement links TRBV28 to TRBJ2-1; D may be TRBD1 (5 bases). In germline, CDR1 is MDHEN, CDR2 SYDVKM. Trimming pared 2 bases from V and 6 bases from J, leaving 11 bases between. This CDR3 region has 14 residues. The CDR3 sequence is CASSLHPQGNEQFF. The DNA of the CDR3 is TGTGCCAGCAGTTTACATCCCCAGGGCAATGAGCAGTTCTTC.

This chain joins TRBV27 and TRBJ2-7; 8 bases map to TRBD1. Germline V gives CDR1 MNHEY, CDR2 SMNVEV (reference sequence). V lost 7 bases and J lost 4; bases outside the gene matches: 12. This CDR3 region has 15 residues. CDR3 sequence (DNA): TGTGCCAGCAAGATGGTGGGCAGGGGGCATTACGAGCAGTACTTC. It translates to CASKMVGRGHYEQYF.

The V call is TRBV18, the J call TRBJ1-1, with D possibly matching TRBD1 (5 bases). Germline-derived CDR1 and CDR2 are KGHSH and LQKENI. This CDR3 is 14 amino acids long. The V end was cut by 6 bases, the J end by 4 bases, with 15 bases between. As DNA, the CDR3 is TGTGCCAGCTCCCAATCGACAGCCAGCACTGAAGCTTTCTTT. This sequence encodes CASSQSTASTEAFF.